This TCR beta chain originates from a study of T-cell reconstitution after alpha-beta-depleted transplantation in children. Findings of the study overall: Fresh T-cell production supplied most of the T-cell counts and diversity seen one year after transplant. Where alpha-beta T cells came from about two months after transplant was reportedly several hundred expanded graft clones. Recipient T cells and thymic progenitors that survived were the source of the high TCRbeta diversity seen at day 60 in some patients.

This clonotype was seen at least ten times. Antigen unknown. This CDR3 has 17 residues. V gave up 7 bases and J gave up 2 bases, with 21 bases separating them. Researchers prepared the TCRbeta library using unique molecular identifiers, the study reports. Each CDR3 protein gets one entry after TCRdb re-called the PCR reads with MiXCR. The sample records about 290,000 distinct CDR3 sequences, just over 7.5% being singletons. This receptor was obtained from a female patient aged 2 to 10 who had a stem cell transplant for Fanconi anemia, so the T cells may come from the graft donor. Specimen: peripheral blood, collected 360 days after TCRalphabeta/CD19-depleted stem cell transplant. This chain links TRBV12-3 or TRBV12-4 with TRBJ1-3; the D gene is possibly TRBD1 (6 bases). CDR3 in DNA: TGTGCCAGCACCATCCTGCTGGGGGGGGCTGCTGGAAACACCATATATTTT. Its protein is CASTILLGGAAGNTIYF.